The 21 T cell receptor beta chains below were found in one sample sequenced in a study of Ad26.COV2.S vaccination and SARS-CoV-2 variants. Some clones are missing from TCRdb's copy, which holds only in-frame ones; the method was immunoSEQ multiplex PCR. The sample lists 300,000 to 450,000 clones; around 90% were seen once. Here the sequenced sample was peripheral blood, taken after recovery from COVID-19. The receptor set was obtained from a human donor who had recovered from COVID-19.

This clone occurred a few times. The V gene is TRBV19, the J gene TRBJ1-6; D is undetermined. The CDR3 is 14 amino acids. Trimming took off 9 bases at V and 7 bases at J, with 16 bases between the two ends. Germline CDR1 LNHDA, CDR2 SQIVND (reference sequence). The CDR3 region has the DNA TGTGCCAGCAATAACGGACCCAGAAATTCACCCCTCCACTTT. Its translation is CASNNGPRNSPLHF.

The chain has TRBV27 and TRBJ1-2; a possible D gene is TRBD1 (5 bases). This CDR3 is 17 amino acids long. V was clipped by 3 bases and J by 0 bases, with 17 bases between them. Germline V gives CDR1 MNHEY, CDR2 SMNVEV (reference sequence). This chain's CDR3 is CASSFTRGGGANYGYTF. CDR3 DNA sequence: TGTGCCAGCAGTTTCACCAGAGGCGGGGGGGCTAACTATGGCTACACCTTC.

The chain employs TRBV7-3 and TRBJ2-2; possible D gene TRBD1, 6 bases. The germline CDR1 and CDR2 sequences are SGHTA and FQGTGA. The CDR3 runs 14 residues. The germline V and J ends were trimmed by 1 base and 4 bases, with 7 bases remaining between them. In DNA form, the CDR3 reads TGTGCCAGCAGCTTAAAACAGGGCACCGGGGAGCTGTTTTTT. This gives the protein CASSLKQGTGELFF.

The V and J genes are TRBV9 and TRBJ2-1; tentatively, D is TRBD1 or TRBD2 (6 bases each). The CDR3 totals 15 residues. Trimming left V 0 bases short and J 7 bases short, with 14 bases between. CDR1 SGDLS and CDR2 YYNGEE come from the germline V gene. The CDR3, as DNA: TGTGCCAGCAGCGTAGCCGGGGGCTTAGAAAATGAGCAGTTCTTC. It is translated as CASSVAGGLENEQFF.

J is TRBJ2-1 and V is TRBV6-1; no definite D call. Germline CDR1 MNHNS, CDR2 SASEGT. CDR3 size: 13 residues. With 3 bases removed from V and 12 bases from J, the gap between germline ends came to 15 bases. Written as DNA, the CDR3 is TGTGCCAGCAGTGAGGACCCCGCCCTTACGCAGTTCTTC. Residues: CASSEDPALTQFF.

The chain recombines TRBV6-4 with TRBJ1-1, with D possibly matching TRBD1 (6 bases). V lost 6 bases and J 5 bases, leaving 13 bases between the germline ends. This CDR3 is 13 amino acids long. The germline V gene has CDR1 MRHNA and CDR2 SNTAGT. The chain's CDR3 is CASSRKQGTEAFF. DNA for the CDR3: TGTGCCAGCAGCAGAAAACAGGGAACTGAAGCTTTCTTT.

This chain connects TRBV7-6 to TRBJ1-5; D is perhaps TRBD1 (5 bases). Germline-derived CDR1 and CDR2 are SGHVS and FNYEAQ. This CDR3 has 18 amino acids. Trimming removed 5 bases at V and 0 bases at J, with 20 bases between. Here the CDR3 DNA reads TGTGCCAGCAGCCCGTCAGTAAGACAGAAAAATAGCAATCAGCCCCAGCATTTT. Amino acid sequence: CASSPSVRQKNSNQPQHF.

The chain uses TRBV6-2 or TRBV6-3 and TRBJ2-7; no firm D call. Looked up from germline, CDR1 is MNHEY and CDR2 is SVGEGT. This CDR3 has 15 amino acids. The V end lost 0 bases, the J end lost 0 bases, and 9 bases lay between the germline ends. As DNA, the CDR3 is TGTGCCAGCAGTTACTCGATCAGGAGCTCCTACGAGCAGTACTTC. Its translation: CASSYSIRSSYEQYF.

The chain is built from TRBV4-3 and TRBJ1-2; D remains unclear. The V gene's germline CDR1 is LGHNA and CDR2 YSLEER. The V and J ends lost 1 base and 5 bases respectively, with 8 bases between them. This CDR3 region has 13 residues. The CDR3: CASSQAYGYGYTF. The DNA for the CDR3 is TGCGCCAGCAGCCAAGCTTACGGATATGGCTACACCTTC.

V gene TRBV6-1 combines with J gene TRBJ2-7; TRBD1 agrees at 9 bases. CDR3 length equals 17 residues. The ends lost 1 base at V and 3 bases at J; junction bases unmatched: 10. The germline CDR1 and CDR2 sequences are MNHNS and SASEGT. CDR3 nucleotides: TGTGCCAGCAGTGAAGTCATAGGGGACAGGGCGGACTACGAGCAGTACTTC. Translating it yields CASSEVIGDRADYEQYF.

The rearrangement uses TRBV7-2 and TRBJ2-7; D is unclear. The germline V gene encodes CDR1 SGHTA and CDR2 FQGNSA. CDR3 size: 17 residues. Deletions cut 2 bases from V and 0 bases from J, with 17 bases between. The CDR3 sequence is CASSLFGYPRNSYEQYF. Here the CDR3 DNA reads TGTGCCAGCAGCTTATTCGGGTACCCCCGAAACTCCTACGAGCAGTACTTC.

This clone was counted a single time. The J gene is TRBJ2-3, the V gene TRBV10-1, with TRBD2 identical over 14 bases. V trimming: 7 bases; J trimming: 5 bases; junction bases outside the gene matches: 5. This CDR3 comprises 15 residues. Germline CDR1 is WNHNN and CDR2 is SYGVQD (reference sequence). The CDR3 DNA reads as TGCGCCAGCACCCTCGGGACTAGCGGGGGAGATACGCAGTATTTT. Translating gives CASTLGTSGGDTQYF.

CDR3 in amino acids: CASSEEWSGNTIYF. CDR3 bases: TGTGCCAGCAGTGAAGAATGGTCTGGAAACACCATATATTTT. The chain recombines TRBV25-1 with TRBJ1-3, with D unresolved. The CDR3 sequence is 14 residues long. V was shortened by 2 bases and J by 1 base, with 6 bases between the two germline ends. Germline V lookup: CDR1 MGHDK, CDR2 SYGVNS.

The genes are TRBV28 and TRBJ2-2, with TRBD1 identical over 8 bases. The CDR3 runs to 17 residues. CDR1 and CDR2 (germline): MDHEN, SYDVKM. Losses at the gene ends were 2 bases for V and 1 base for J; bases not matched to a gene: 6. The CDR3 region has the DNA TGTGCCAGCAGTTTAAGCAGGGGGCCATTGAACACCGGGGAGCTGTTTTTT. Its translation is CASSLSRGPLNTGELFF.

The chain carries TRBV3-1 (or the pseudogene TRBV3-2) and TRBJ1-2; possible D gene TRBD1, 5 bases. Deletions cut 1 base from V and 2 bases from J, with 5 bases between. CDR3 length: 13 residues. CDR1 and CDR2 from the germline V gene are LGHDT and YNNKEL (reference sequence). This CDR3 reads CASSQGQNYGYTF. CDR3 in DNA: TGTGCCAGCAGCCAAGGACAGAACTATGGCTACACCTTC.

This clone was observed once. The rearrangement links TRBV6-5 to TRBJ1-2; possible D gene TRBD1, 5 bases. This CDR3 is built from 15 residues. Trimming removed 7 bases from V and 4 bases from J, with 19 bases in between. CDR1 MNHEY and CDR2 SVGAGI come from the germline V gene. The CDR3: CASTSMAGNPYGYTF. DNA of the CDR3: TGTGCCAGCACCTCGATGGCAGGGAATCCCTATGGCTACACCTTC.

This clone has a single count. The rearrangement uses TRBV6-5 and TRBJ1-1, with D unresolved. The V end was cut by 1 base, the J end by 1 base, with 7 bases between. The CDR3 is 14 amino acids. In germline, CDR1 is MNHEY, CDR2 SVGAGI. CDR3 in DNA: TGTGCCAGCAGTTACTTAGACTCGAACACTGAAGCTTTCTTT. Its protein product is CASSYLDSNTEAFF.

The CDR3 region is CASSRGTSGGRIQNIQYF. In DNA, the CDR3 is TGTGCCAGCAGTCGGGGTACTAGCGGGGGGCGAATCCAAAACATTCAGTACTTC. The V call is TRBV6-6, the J call TRBJ2-4, with TRBD2 matching 12 bases. The CDR3 totals 18 residues. In germline, CDR1 is MNHNY, CDR2 SVGAGI (reference sequence). J gave up 5 bases and V 5 bases, and 13 bases lay outside the gene matches.

The chain carries TRBV27 and TRBJ2-1; 7 nucleotides agree with TRBD1. This CDR3 contains 15 residues. CDR1 is MNHEY and CDR2 is SMNVEV in the germline V gene (reference sequence). J was trimmed by 5 bases and V by 7 bases; bases with no gene match: 11. The CDR3 coding sequence is TGTGCCAGCACCTCACCCCGGACAGGCGACAATGAGCAGTTCTTC. As protein: CASTSPRTGDNEQFF.

V gene TRBV27 combines with J gene TRBJ1-6; D may be TRBD1 (6 bases). The V end lost 2 bases, the J end lost 10 bases, and 12 bases lay between the germline ends. The V gene's germline CDR1 is MNHEY and CDR2 SMNVEV (reference sequence). The CDR3 covers 14 residues. The CDR3 region is CASSLQTGGSPLHF. Written as DNA, the CDR3 is TGTGCCAGCAGTTTACAGACAGGAGGCTCACCCCTCCACTTT.

The sample holds one count of this clone. The V gene is TRBV7-3, the J gene TRBJ1-5, with D uncertain. The length of the CDR3 is 13 residues. The V and J ends lost 1 base and 3 bases respectively, with 4 bases between them. Germline loops: CDR1 SGHTA, CDR2 FQGTGA. CDR3 nucleotide sequence: TGTGCCAGCAGCTTAAGAGTCAATCAGCCCCAGCATTTT. Protein: CASSLRVNQPQHF.